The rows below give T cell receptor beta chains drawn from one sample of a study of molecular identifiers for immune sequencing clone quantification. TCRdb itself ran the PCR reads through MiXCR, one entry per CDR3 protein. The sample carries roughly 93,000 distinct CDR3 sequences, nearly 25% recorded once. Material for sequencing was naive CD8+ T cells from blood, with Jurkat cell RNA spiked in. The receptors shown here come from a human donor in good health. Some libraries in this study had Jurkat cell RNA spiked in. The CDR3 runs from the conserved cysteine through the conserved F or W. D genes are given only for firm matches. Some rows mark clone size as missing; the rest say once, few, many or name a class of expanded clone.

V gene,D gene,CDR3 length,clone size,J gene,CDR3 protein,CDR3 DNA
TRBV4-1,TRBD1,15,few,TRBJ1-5,CASSQVGTGLQPQHF,TGCGCCAGCAGCCAAGTAGGGACAGGCCTTCAGCCCCAGCATTTT
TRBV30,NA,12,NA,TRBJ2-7,CAWWDVPYEQYF,TGTGCCTGGTGGGACGTGCCCTACGAGCAGTACTTC
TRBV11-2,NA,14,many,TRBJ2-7,CASSFQGPAYEQYF,TGTGCCAGCAGCTTCCAGGGGCCTGCCTACGAGCAGTACTTC
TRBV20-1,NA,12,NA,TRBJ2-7,CSASGTSYEQYF,TGCAGTGCTAGCGGGACCTCCTACGAGCAGTACTTC
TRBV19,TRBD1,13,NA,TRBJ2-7,CASSGRGLVEQYF,TGTGCCAGTAGTGGCAGGGGGCTGGTCGAGCAGTACTTC
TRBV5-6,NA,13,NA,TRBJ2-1,CASSLGTSGLGSF,TGTGCCAGCAGCCTAGGGACCAGCGGGTTGGGGTCCTTC
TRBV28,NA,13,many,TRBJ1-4,CASSLEGGEKLFF,TGTGCCAGCAGTTTAGAGGGGGGTGAAAAACTGTTTTTT
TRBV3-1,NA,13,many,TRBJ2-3,CASSQERGDTQYF,TGTGCCAGCAGCCAAGAGCGAGGGGATACGCAGTATTTT
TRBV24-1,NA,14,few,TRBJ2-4,CATSLTIAKNIQYF,TGTGCCACCAGTCTCACCATAGCCAAAAACATTCAGTACTTC
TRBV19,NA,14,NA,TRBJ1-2,CASSPWTANYGYTF,TGTGCCAGTAGTCCCTGGACAGCGAACTATGGCTACACCTTC
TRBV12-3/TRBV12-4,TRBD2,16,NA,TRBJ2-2,CASSPTSGGNTGELFF,TGTGCCAGCAGTCCAACTAGCGGGGGGAACACCGGGGAGCTGTTTTTT
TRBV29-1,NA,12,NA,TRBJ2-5,CSALGGSETQHF,TGCAGCGCCCTCGGGGGTTCAGAGACCCAGCACTTC
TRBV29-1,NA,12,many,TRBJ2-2,CSVGQGSGELFF,TGCAGCGTTGGTCAGGGTTCCGGGGAGCTGTTTTTT
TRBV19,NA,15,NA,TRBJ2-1,CASSRMPAAYNEQFF,TGTGCCAGTAGTAGGATGCCGGCGGCTTACAATGAGCAGTTCTTC
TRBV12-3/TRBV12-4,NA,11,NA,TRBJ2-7,CASSSPRGQYF,TGTGCCAGCAGTTCCCCTAGGGGGCAGTACTTC
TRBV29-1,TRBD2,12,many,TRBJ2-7,CSVRGREYEQYF,TGCAGCGTTCGCGGGAGGGAGTACGAGCAGTACTTC
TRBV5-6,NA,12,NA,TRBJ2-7,CASSLESFEQYF,TGTGCCAGCAGCTTGGAAAGCTTTGAGCAGTACTTC
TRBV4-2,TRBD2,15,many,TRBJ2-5,CASSPAGTSKETQYF,TGTGCCAGCAGCCCAGCCGGGACTAGCAAAGAGACCCAGTACTTC